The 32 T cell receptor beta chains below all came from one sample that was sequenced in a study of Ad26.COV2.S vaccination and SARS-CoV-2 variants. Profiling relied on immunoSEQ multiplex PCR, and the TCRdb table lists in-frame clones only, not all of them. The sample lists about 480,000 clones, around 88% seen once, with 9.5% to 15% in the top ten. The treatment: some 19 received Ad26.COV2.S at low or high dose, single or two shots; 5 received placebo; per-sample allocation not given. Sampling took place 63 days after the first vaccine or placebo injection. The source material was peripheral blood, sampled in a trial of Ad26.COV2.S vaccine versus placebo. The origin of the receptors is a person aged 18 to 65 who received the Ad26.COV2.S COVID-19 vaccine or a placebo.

Here the CDR3 DNA reads TGTGCCAGCAGTTGGAGAGATACGCAGTATTTT. Translation: CASSWRDTQYF. The chain couples TRBV6-6 to TRBJ2-3; D is undetermined. Germline CDR1 and CDR2: MNHNY and SVGAGI (reference sequence). Trimming stripped 4 bases from V and 5 bases from J, with 4 bases between. The CDR3 sequence is 11 residues long.

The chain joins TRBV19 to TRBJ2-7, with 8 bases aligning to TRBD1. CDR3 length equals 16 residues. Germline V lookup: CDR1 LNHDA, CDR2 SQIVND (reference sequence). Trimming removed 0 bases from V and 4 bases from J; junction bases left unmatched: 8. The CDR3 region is CASSIDTAGGAYEQYF. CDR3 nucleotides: TGTGCCAGTAGTATAGATACAGCAGGGGGCGCGTACGAGCAGTACTTC.

The CDR3 region has the DNA TGTGCCAGCAGCTTGGTGTTCACCGGGGAGCTGTTTTTT. Translation: CASSLVFTGELFF. The chain carries TRBV5-4 and TRBJ2-2; D is unclear. With 0 bases removed from V and 4 bases from J, the gap between germline ends came to 4 bases. The CDR3 totals 13 residues. Germline CDR1 and CDR2: SGHNT and YYREEE (reference sequence). The full variable domain, with the rest looked up from reference TRBV5-4 and TRBJ2-2, is ETGVTQSPTHLIKTRGQQVTLRCSSQSGHNTVSWYQQALGQGPQFIFQYYREEENGRGNFPPRFSGLQFPNYSSELNVNALELDDSALYLCASSLVFTGELFFGEGSRLTVL.

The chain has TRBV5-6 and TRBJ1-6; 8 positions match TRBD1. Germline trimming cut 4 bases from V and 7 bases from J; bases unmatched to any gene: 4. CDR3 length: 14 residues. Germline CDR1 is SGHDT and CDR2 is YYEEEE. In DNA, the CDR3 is TGTGCCAGCAGCCCAGGGGGCTGGAATTCACCCCTCCACTTT. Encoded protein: CASSPGGWNSPLHF.

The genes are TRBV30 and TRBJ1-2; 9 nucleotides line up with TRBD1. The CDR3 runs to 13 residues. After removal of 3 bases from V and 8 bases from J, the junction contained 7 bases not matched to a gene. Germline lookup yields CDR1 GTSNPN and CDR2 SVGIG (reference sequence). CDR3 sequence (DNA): TGTGCCTGGAGCGACAGGGGGAGACGCGGCTACACCTTC. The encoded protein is CAWSDRGRRGYTF.

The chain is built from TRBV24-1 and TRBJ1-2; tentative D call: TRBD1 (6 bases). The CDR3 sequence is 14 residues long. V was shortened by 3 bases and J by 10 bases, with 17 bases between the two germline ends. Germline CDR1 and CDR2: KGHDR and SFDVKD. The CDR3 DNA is TGTGCCACCAGTGATCCCCGGACAGCGAGAGTCTACACCTTC. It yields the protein CATSDPRTARVYTF.

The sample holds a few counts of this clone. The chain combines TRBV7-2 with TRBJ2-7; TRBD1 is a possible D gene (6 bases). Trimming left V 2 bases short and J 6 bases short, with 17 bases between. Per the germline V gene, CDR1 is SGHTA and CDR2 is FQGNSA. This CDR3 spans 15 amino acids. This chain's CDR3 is CASSLLQGSPFEQYF. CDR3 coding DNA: TGTGCCAGCAGCTTACTACAGGGCTCCCCGTTCGAGCAGTACTTC.

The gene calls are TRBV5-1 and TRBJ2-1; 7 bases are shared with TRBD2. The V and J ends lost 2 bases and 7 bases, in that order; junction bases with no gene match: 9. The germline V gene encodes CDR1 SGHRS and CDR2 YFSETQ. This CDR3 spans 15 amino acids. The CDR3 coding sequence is TGCGCCAGCAGCTTAGTAGGCGGGAGTAAGAATGAGCAGTTCTTC. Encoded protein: CASSLVGGSKNEQFF.

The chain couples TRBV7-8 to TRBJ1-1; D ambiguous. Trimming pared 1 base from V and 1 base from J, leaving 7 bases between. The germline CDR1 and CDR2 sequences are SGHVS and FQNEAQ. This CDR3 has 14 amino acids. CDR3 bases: TGTGCCAGCAGCTTAGGAGCCGGGAACACTGAAGCTTTCTTT. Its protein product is CASSLGAGNTEAFF.

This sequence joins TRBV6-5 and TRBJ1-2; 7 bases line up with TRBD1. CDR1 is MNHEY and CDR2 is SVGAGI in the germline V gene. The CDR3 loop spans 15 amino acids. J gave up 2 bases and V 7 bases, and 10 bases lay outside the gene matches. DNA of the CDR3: TGTGCCAGCAAAAACAGGGGTGTTCTCAACTATGGCTACACCTTC. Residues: CASKNRGVLNYGYTF.

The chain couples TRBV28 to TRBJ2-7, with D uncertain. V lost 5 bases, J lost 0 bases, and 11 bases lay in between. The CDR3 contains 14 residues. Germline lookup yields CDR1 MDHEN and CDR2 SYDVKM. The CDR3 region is CASSPHGGSYEQYF. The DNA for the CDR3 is TGTGCCAGCAGTCCTCACGGCGGCTCCTACGAGCAGTACTTC.

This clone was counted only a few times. The CDR3 loop is CASSLFLPLTPGMNTEAFF. In nucleotides, the CDR3 is TGTGCCAGCAGCTTATTTTTACCCTTGACCCCCGGAATGAACACTGAAGCTTTCTTT. The chain recombines TRBV7-9 with TRBJ1-1; D is ambiguous. Germline V gene data show CDR1 as SEHNR and CDR2 as FQNEAQ (reference sequence). This CDR3 comprises 19 residues. Trimming removed 2 bases from V and 0 bases from J, with 22 bases in between.

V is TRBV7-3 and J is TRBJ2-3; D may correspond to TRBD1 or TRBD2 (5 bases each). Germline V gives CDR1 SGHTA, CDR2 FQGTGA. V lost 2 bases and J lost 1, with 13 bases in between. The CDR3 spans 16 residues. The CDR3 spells CASSLWSGQRTDTQYF. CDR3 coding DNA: TGTGCCAGCAGCTTATGGAGCGGACAACGCACAGATACGCAGTATTTT.

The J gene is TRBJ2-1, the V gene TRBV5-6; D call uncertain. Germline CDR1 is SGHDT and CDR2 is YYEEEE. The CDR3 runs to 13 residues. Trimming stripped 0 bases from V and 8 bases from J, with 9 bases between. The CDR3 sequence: CASSLGGIDEQFF. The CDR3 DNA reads TGTGCCAGCAGCTTGGGCGGAATCGATGAGCAGTTCTTC.

The CDR3 here is CASSAGPQRPGELFF. For the CDR3, the DNA is TGTGCCAGCAGCGCGGGCCCCCAACGACCCGGGGAGCTGTTTTTT. The chain employs TRBV6-6 and TRBJ2-2; a weak D match, TRBD2 (5 bases). The germline gives CDR1 MNHNY, CDR2 SVGAGI (reference sequence). This CDR3 has 15 residues. Trimming pared 6 bases from V and 6 bases from J, leaving 17 bases between.

The chain's CDR3 is CSVGLANEQFF. The DNA for the CDR3 is TGCAGCGTGGGACTAGCCAATGAGCAGTTCTTC. The rearrangement uses TRBV29-1 and TRBJ2-1; 9 bases map to TRBD2. This CDR3 comprises 11 residues. CDR1 SQVTM and CDR2 ANQGSEA come from the germline V gene. J was trimmed by 6 bases and V by 6 bases; bases with no gene match: 0.

The CDR3 sequence: CASSIQGTSGSYNEQFF. The CDR3 DNA is TGTGCCAGCAGCATACAAGGGACTAGCGGCTCCTACAATGAGCAGTTCTTC. The V and J genes are TRBV5-8 and TRBJ2-1, with 11 nucleotides matching TRBD2. Trimming removed 4 bases from V and 0 bases from J; junction bases left unmatched: 6. The CDR3 covers 17 residues. Germline V gene sequence: CDR1 SGHTS, CDR2 YDEGEE.

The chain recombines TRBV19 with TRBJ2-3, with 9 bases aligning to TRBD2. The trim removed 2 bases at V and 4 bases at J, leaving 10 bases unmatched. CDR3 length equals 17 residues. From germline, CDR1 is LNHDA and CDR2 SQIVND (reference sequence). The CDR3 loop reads CASSITNSGSLSDTQYF. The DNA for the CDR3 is TGTGCCAGTAGTATAACGAATAGCGGGAGTTTGTCAGATACGCAGTATTTT.

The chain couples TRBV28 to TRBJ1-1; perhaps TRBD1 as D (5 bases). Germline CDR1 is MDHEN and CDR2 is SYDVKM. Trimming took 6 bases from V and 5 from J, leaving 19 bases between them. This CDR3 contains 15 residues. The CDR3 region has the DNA TGTGCCAGCAGCTCCCCCGGGGGGGTAAGGACTGAAGCTTTCTTT. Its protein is CASSSPGGVRTEAFF.

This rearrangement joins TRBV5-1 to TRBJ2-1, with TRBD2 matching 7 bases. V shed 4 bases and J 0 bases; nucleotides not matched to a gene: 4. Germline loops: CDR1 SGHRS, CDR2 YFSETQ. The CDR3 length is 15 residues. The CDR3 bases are TGCGCCAGCAGCCTCAGCGGGACCTCCTACAATGAGCAGTTCTTC. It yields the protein CASSLSGTSYNEQFF.

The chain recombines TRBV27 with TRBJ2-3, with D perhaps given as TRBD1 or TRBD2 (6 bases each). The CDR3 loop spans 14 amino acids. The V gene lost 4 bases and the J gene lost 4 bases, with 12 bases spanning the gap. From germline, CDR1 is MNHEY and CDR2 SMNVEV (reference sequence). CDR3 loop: CASSSGGQSDTQYF. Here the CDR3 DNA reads TGTGCCAGCAGTTCCGGGGGCCAGTCAGATACGCAGTATTTT.

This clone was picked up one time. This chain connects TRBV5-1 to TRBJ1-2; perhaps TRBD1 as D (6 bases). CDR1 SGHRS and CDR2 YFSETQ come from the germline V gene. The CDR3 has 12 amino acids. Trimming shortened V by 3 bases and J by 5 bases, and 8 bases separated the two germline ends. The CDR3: CASSSGTYGYTF. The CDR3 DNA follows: TGCGCCAGCAGCTCAGGGACATATGGCTACACCTTC.

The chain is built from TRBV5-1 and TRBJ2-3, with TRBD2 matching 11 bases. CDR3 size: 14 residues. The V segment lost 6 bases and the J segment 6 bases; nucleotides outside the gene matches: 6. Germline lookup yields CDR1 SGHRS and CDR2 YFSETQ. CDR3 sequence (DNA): TGCGCCAGCAAGCTGACTAGCGGGACCGATACGCAGTATTTT. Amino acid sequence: CASKLTSGTDTQYF.

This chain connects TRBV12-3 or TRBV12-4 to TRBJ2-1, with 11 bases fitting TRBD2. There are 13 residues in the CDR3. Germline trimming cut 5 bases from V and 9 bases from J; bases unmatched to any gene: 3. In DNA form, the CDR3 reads TGTGCCAGCAGTAATAGCGGGAGGGCTGAGCAGTTCTTC. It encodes CASSNSGRAEQFF.

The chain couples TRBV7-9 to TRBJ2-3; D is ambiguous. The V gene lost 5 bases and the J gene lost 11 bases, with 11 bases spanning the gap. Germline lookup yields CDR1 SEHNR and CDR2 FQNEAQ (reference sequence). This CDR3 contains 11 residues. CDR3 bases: TGTGCCAGCAGCCCCCTCTCCGAGCAGTATTTT. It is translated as CASSPLSEQYF. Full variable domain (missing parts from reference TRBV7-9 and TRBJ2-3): DTGVSQNPRHKITKRGQNVTFRCDPISEHNRLYWYRQTLGQGPEFLTYFQNEAQLEKSRLLSDRFSAERPKGSFSTLEIQRTEQGDSAMYLCASSPLSEQYFGPGTRLTVL.

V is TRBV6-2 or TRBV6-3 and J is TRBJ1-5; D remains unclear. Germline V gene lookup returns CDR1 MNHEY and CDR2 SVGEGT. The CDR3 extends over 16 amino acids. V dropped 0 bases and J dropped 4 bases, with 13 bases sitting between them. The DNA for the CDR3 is TGTGCCAGCAGTTACTCGAGGGTGCTGGTAAATCAGCCCCAGCATTTT. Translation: CASSYSRVLVNQPQHF.

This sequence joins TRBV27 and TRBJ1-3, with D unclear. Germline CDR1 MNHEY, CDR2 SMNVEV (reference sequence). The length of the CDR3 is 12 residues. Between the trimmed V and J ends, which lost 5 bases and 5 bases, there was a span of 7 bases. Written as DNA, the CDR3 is TGTGCCAGCAGTCGGGTCCGAAACACCATATATTTT. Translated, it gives CASSRVRNTIYF.

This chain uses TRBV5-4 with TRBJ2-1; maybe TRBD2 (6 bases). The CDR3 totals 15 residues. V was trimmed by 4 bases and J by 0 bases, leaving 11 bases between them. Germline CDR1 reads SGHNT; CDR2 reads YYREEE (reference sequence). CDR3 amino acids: CASSGSGSSYNEQFF. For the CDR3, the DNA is TGTGCCAGCAGCGGAAGCGGGTCCTCCTACAATGAGCAGTTCTTC.

The CDR3 nucleotides read TGTGCCAGCAGCGTTCAAGCCCCGGCGGGAGAGACCCAGTACTTC. It specifies CASSVQAPAGETQYF. The chain is built from TRBV9 and TRBJ2-5, with D possibly TRBD2 on 5 matching bases. Germline CDR1 and CDR2: SGDLS and YYNGEE. The CDR3 loop spans 15 amino acids. Trimming shortened V by 2 bases and J by 4 bases, and 15 bases separated the two germline ends.

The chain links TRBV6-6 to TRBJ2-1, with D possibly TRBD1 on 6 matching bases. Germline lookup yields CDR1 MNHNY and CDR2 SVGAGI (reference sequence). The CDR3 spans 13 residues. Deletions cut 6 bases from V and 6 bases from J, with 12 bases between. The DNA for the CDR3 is TGTGCCAGCAGATCGAGAGGGGGCAATGAGCAGTTCTTC. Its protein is CASRSRGGNEQFF.

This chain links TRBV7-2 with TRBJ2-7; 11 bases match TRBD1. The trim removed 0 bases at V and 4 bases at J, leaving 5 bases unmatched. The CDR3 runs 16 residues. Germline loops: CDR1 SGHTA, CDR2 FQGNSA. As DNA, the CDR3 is TGTGCCAGCAGCTTAGCCGGACAGGGGGCGGGATACGAGCAGTACTTC. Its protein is CASSLAGQGAGYEQYF.

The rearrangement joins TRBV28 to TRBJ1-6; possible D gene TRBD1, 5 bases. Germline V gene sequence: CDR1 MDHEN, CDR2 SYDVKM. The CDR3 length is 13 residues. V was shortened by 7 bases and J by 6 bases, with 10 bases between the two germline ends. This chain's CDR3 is CASIRGPNSPLHF. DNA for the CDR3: TGTGCCAGCATCCGGGGCCCTAATTCACCCCTCCACTTT.